The rows below give T cell receptor beta chains drawn from one sample of a study of cytomegalovirus exposure and HLA in healthy donors. Libraries were prepared by immunoSEQ multiplex PCR; TCRdb keeps only in-frame clonotypes and omits some of them. The table has under 110,000 clones, 60% to 80% seen once. The sequenced material came from PBMCs. These receptors all come from a female donor in good health and CMV-seronegative. The CDR3 runs from the conserved cysteine through the conserved F or W. The order of the fields is D gene, V gene, clone size, J gene, CDR3 DNA, CDR3 protein. The D gene is left open where the match is weak. Where a row states a size, it is once, few, many or the class of an expanded clone; other rows omit it.

TRBD2	TRBV4-3	NA	TRBJ2-1	TGCGCCAGCAGCCAACTAGCGGGAGGGAGCTCCTACAATGAGCAGTTCTTC	CASSQLAGGSSYNEQFF
NA	TRBV27	NA	TRBJ2-1	TGTGCCAGCAGTTTATTCTATAGCACCCTACGACACAATGAGCAGTTCTTC	CASSLFYSTLRHNEQFF
TRBD2	TRBV4-1	NA	TRBJ2-7	TGCGCCAGCAGCCAATCCCCGACTAGCGGGATGTACGAGCAGTACTTC	CASSQSPTSGMYEQYF
TRBD2	TRBV7-3	NA	TRBJ2-1	TGTGCCAGCAGCTTACTAGCGGGACGGCTGGCGCAGCAGTTCTTC	CASSLLAGRLAQQFF
TRBD2	TRBV29-1	NA	TRBJ2-1	TGCAGCGTCCCGGGACTAACGTCCGACGAGCAGTTCTTC	CSVPGLTSDEQFF
NA	TRBV6-1	NA	TRBJ1-5	TGTGCCAGCAGTGAAGACCCCGCAGGGCCCCAGCATTTT	CASSEDPAGPQHF
TRBD2	TRBV7-9	NA	TRBJ2-7	TGTGCCAGCAGCCGTAGCGGGAACGGCCCGGAGCAGTACTTC	CASSRSGNGPEQYF
TRBD1	TRBV28	few	TRBJ1-5	TGTGCCAGCAGTTTGGGACGACAGGGGTATAGCAATCAGCCCCAGCATTTT	CASSLGRQGYSNQPQHF
NA	TRBV6-5	NA	TRBJ2-7	TGTGCCAGCAGCGGTACAGGGATCCGCGAGCAGTACTTC	CASSGTGIREQYF
TRBD1	TRBV4-2	NA	TRBJ2-7	TGTGCCAGCAGCCAAGACGACAGGGGAGTCTACGAGCAGTACTTC	CASSQDDRGVYEQYF
NA	TRBV30	NA	TRBJ2-1	TGTGCCTGGAGTCCGAGCCCTAGCAATGAGCAGTTCTTC	CAWSPSPSNEQFF
TRBD1	TRBV5-1	NA	TRBJ2-2	TGCGCCAGCAGCCGTGACAGGGCAGGAGACGGGGAGCTGTTTTTT	CASSRDRAGDGELFF
NA	TRBV5-5	many	TRBJ2-7	TGTGCCAGCAGCACAGGACCTCACATGGACGAGCAGTACTTC	CASSTGPHMDEQYF
NA	TRBV9	NA	TRBJ1-1	TGTGCCAGCAGCGTAGTCCGGGGGTCTGAAGCTTTCTTT	CASSVVRGSEAFF
TRBD1	TRBV2	few	TRBJ2-4	TGTGCCAGCAGTGAAAACAGGGGGGCCAAAAACATTCAGTACTTC	CASSENRGAKNIQYF
NA	TRBV11-3	few	TRBJ1-2	TGTGCCAGCAGCTTAGAGGGCAGGCCGGACTATGGCTACACCTTC	CASSLEGRPDYGYTF
TRBD2	TRBV29-1	NA	TRBJ2-4	TGCAGCGTTGAAGATCACACAGGGACTAGCGGAGGAGGGTGGGCCAAAAACATTCAGTACTTC	CSVEDHTGTSGGGWAKNIQYF
TRBD2	TRBV10-3	NA	TRBJ2-3	TGTGCCATCAGTGAGGCCTGGACTAGCGGAACAGATACGCAGTATTTT	CAISEAWTSGTDTQYF
NA	TRBV28	once	TRBJ1-5	TGTGCCAGCAGGTCTCAGGGGTTTCAGCCCCAGCATTTT	CASRSQGFQPQHF
TRBD1	TRBV27	NA	TRBJ2-6	TGTGCCAGCAGCTTACGGGACAGGGGGCAATCTGGGGCCAACGTCCTGACTTTC	CASSLRDRGQSGANVLTF
TRBD2	TRBV7-2	NA	TRBJ2-1	TGTGCCAGCAGCTCGGGACTAGCGGGAGGGCTTGGACATGAGCAGTTCTTC	CASSSGLAGGLGHEQFF
TRBD2	TRBV9	once	TRBJ2-3	TGTGCCAGCAGCGTCGGGGGGAGCAACCCAGATACGCAGTATTTT	CASSVGGSNPDTQYF
TRBD1	TRBV7-9	few	TRBJ1-2	TGTGCCAGCAGCACCGGGACAGGGGAGTATGGCTACACCTTC	CASSTGTGEYGYTF
TRBD1	TRBV19	NA	TRBJ1-5	TGTGCCAGTAGTACACTCCTGGGACAGGGGGGGACCTGGGGCAATCAGCCCCAGCATTTT	CASSTLLGQGGTWGNQPQHF
TRBD2	TRBV7-8	NA	TRBJ2-7	TGTGCCAGCAGCTTAGGGCGGGAGCACGAGCAGTACTTC	CASSLGREHEQYF
TRBD2	TRBV9	NA	TRBJ2-1	TGTGCCAGCAGCGTAGGGGGACTAGGCCACAATGAGCAGTTCTTC	CASSVGGLGHNEQFF
NA	TRBV30	NA	TRBJ2-2	TGTGCCTGGAGTGAGGGGTTAGAAACCGGGGAGCTGTTTTTT	CAWSEGLETGELFF
NA	TRBV5-1	NA	TRBJ1-1	TGCGCCAGCAGCTTGGACGGGGTTACAGGGCCCAACACTGAAGCTTTCTTT	CASSLDGVTGPNTEAFF
TRBD2	TRBV5-6	NA	TRBJ2-1	TGTGCCAGCAGCTTACAGACTAGCGGGACCTCCTACAATGAGCAGTTCTTC	CASSLQTSGTSYNEQFF
TRBD2	TRBV13	NA	TRBJ2-3	TGTGCCAGCAGCACAACTAGCGGGTACGGCTCGGATACGCAGTATTTT	CASSTTSGYGSDTQYF
TRBD1	TRBV27	NA	TRBJ1-1	TGTGCCAGCAGTTCAAACGGACAGGGGGTTGAAGCTTTCTTT	CASSSNGQGVEAFF
TRBD2	TRBV5-8	NA	TRBJ2-7	TGTGCCAGCAGCTTTGCCCGCGGGACTAGCGACGAGCAGTACTTC	CASSFARGTSDEQYF
NA	TRBV7-8	few	TRBJ2-2	TGTGCCAGCAGTTTCCTTACCGGGGAGCTGTTTTTT	CASSFLTGELFF
NA	TRBV5-1	few	TRBJ1-3	TGCGCCAGCAGCCCATCGGGGGGGCTGAACACCATATATTTT	CASSPSGGLNTIYF
NA	TRBV11-1	NA	TRBJ2-5	TGTGCCAGCAGCTTAGGCAGCGGAGAGAAGCAAGAGACCCAGTACTTC	CASSLGSGEKQETQYF
NA	TRBV7-9	NA	TRBJ1-1	TGTGCCAGCAGCTCTGGGCCAATCACTGAAGCTTTCTTT	CASSSGPITEAFF
NA	TRBV27	NA	TRBJ2-3	TGTGCCAGCAGTTTAAGGTCTAGATCCGATACGCAGTATTTT	CASSLRSRSDTQYF
NA	TRBV7-2	NA	TRBJ2-1	TGTGCCAGCAGCTTAGGTACGGGTTACAATGAGCAGTTCTTC	CASSLGTGYNEQFF
TRBD2	TRBV11-3	NA	TRBJ2-7	TGTGCCAGCAGCTTTTCGGGAGGGGGGTACGAGCAGTACTTC	CASSFSGGGYEQYF
TRBD2	TRBV2	NA	TRBJ2-1	TGTGCCAGCAGTGGAGGACCGGGACTAGCTCTTGAGCAGTTCTTC	CASSGGPGLALEQFF